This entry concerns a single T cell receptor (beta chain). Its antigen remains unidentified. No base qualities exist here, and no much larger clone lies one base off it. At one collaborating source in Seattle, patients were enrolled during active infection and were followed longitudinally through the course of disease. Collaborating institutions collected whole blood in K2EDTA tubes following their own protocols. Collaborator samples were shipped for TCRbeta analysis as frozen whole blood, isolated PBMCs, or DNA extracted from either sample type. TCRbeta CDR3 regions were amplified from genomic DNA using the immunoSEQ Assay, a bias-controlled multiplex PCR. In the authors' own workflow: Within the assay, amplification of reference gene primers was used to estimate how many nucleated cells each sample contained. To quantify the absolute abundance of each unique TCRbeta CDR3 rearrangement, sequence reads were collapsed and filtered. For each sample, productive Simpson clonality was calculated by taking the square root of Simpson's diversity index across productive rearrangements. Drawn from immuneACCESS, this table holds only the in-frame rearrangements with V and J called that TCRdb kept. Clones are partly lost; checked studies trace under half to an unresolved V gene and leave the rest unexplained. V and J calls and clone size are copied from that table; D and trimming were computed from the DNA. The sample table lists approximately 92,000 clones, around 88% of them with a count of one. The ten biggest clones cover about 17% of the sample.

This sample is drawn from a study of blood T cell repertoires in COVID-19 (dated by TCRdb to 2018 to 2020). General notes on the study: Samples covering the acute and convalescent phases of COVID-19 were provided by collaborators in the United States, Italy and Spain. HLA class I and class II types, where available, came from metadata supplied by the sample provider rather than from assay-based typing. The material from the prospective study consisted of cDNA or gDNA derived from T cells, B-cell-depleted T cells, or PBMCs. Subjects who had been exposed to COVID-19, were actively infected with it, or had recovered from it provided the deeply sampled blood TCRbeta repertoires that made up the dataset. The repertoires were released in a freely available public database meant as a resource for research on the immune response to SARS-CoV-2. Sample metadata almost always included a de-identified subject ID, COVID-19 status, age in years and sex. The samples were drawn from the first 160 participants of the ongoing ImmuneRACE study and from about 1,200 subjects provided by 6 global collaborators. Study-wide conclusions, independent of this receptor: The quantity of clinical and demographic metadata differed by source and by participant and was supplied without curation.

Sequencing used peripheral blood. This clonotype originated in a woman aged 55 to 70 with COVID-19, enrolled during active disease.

The CDR3: CASSMTRRSYEQYF. The DNA is TGTGCCAGTAGTATGACGCGGCGCTCCTACGAGCAGTACTTC. Rearrangement joined TRBV19 to TRBJ2-7; a confident D gene designation cannot be given. CDR1 and CDR2, per the germline V gene (reference sequence), are LNHDA and SQIVND. There are 14 amino acids in the CDR3, from cysteine to phenylalanine inclusive. The CDR3 DNA has 42 bases and is translated from base 1. V gives up 3 bases and J gives up 0 bases, and the segment between their germline ends measures 9 bases. With all but the CDR3 taken from the reference TRBV19 and TRBJ2-7 genes, the full variable domain is: DGGITQSPKYLFRKEGQNVTLSCEQNLNHDAMYWYRQDPGQGLRLIYYSQIVNDFQKGDIAEGYSVSREKKESFPLTVTSAQKNPTAFYLCASSMTRRSYEQYFGPGTRLTVT.